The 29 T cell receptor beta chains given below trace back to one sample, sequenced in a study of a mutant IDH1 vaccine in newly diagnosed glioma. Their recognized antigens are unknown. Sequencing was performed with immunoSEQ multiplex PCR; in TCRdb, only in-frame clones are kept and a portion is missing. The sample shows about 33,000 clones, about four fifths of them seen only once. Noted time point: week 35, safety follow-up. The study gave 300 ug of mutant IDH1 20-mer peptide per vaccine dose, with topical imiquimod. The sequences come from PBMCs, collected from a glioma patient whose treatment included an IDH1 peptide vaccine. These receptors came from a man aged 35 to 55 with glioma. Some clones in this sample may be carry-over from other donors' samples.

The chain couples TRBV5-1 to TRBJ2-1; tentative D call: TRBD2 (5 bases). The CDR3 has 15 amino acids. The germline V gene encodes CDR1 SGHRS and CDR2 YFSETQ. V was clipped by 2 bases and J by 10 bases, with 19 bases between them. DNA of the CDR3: TGCGCCAGCAGCTTAGAACCCCGGGGAAGAGGGGAGCAGTTCTTC. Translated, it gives CASSLEPRGRGEQFF.

The CDR3 loop is CASSSLRGEKLFF. DNA for the CDR3: TGTGCCAGCAGTTCCCTCCGGGGGGAAAAACTGTTTTTT. This chain joins TRBV2 and TRBJ1-4; maybe TRBD1 (5 bases). With 5 bases removed from V and 8 bases from J, the gap between germline ends came to 12 bases. Germline CDR1 reads SNHLY; CDR2 reads FYNNEI. CDR3 length: 13 residues.

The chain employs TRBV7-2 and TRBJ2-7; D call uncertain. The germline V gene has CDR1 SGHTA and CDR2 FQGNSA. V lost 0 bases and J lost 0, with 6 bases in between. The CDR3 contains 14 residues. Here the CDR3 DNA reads TGTGCCAGCAGCTTAGCGGGTCTCTCCTACGAGCAGTACTTC. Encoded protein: CASSLAGLSYEQYF.

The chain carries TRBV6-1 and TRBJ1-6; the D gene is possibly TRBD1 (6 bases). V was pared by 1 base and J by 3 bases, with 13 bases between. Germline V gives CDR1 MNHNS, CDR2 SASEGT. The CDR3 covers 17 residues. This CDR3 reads CASSEVGGPIYNSPLHF. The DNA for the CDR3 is TGTGCCAGCAGTGAAGTTGGGGGCCCCATCTATAATTCACCCCTCCACTTT.

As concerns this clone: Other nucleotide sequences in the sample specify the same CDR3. The CDR3 DNA reads TGTGCCAGTAGTCCTGGGGGACCCTACGAGCAGTACTTC. It specifies CASSPGGPYEQYF. V is TRBV19 and J is TRBJ2-7; tentatively, D is TRBD1 or TRBD2 (5 bases each). CDR1 is LNHDA and CDR2 is SQIVND in the germline V gene (reference sequence). V lost 5 bases and J lost 2, with 10 bases in between. CDR3 length: 13 residues.

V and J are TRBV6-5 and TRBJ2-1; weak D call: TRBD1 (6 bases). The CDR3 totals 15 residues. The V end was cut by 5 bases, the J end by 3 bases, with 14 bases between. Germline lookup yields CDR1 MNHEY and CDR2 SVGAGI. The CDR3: CASSLQGPHYNEQFF. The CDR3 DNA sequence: TGTGCCAGCAGTCTACAGGGCCCTCACTACAATGAGCAGTTCTTC.

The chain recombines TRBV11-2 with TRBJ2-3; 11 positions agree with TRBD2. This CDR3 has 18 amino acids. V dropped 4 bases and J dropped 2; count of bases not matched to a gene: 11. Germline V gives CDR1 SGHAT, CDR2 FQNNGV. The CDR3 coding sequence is TGTGCCAGCAGCTCGCTAGCGGGGGGATTCCGACTCACAGATACGCAGTATTTT. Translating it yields CASSSLAGGFRLTDTQYF. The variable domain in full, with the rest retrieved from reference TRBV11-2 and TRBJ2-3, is EAGVAQSPRYKIIEKRQSVAFWCNPISGHATLYWYQQILGQGPKLLIQFQNNGVVDDSQLPKDRFSAERLKGVDSTLKIQPAKLEDSAVYLCASSSLAGGFRLTDTQYFGPGTRLTVL.

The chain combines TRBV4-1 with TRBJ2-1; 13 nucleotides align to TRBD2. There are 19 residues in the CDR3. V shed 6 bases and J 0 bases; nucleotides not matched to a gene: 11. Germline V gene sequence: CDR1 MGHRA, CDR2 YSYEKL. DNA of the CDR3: TGCGCCAGCAGTCCATTCGGGACTAGCGGGGTGGGCTCCTACAATGAGCAGTTCTTC. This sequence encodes CASSPFGTSGVGSYNEQFF.

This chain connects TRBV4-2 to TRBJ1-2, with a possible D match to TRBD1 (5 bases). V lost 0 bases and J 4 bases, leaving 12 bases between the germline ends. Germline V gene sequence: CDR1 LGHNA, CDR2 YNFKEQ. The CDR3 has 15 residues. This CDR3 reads CASSQDTGVGYGYTF. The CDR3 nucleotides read TGTGCCAGCAGCCAAGATACAGGCGTCGGCTATGGCTACACCTTC.

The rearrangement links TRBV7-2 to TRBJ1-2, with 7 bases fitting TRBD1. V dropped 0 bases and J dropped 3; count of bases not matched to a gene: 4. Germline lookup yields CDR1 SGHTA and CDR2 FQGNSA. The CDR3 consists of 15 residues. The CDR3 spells CASSLARGRDYGYTF. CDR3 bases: TGTGCCAGCAGCTTAGCGAGGGGGCGCGACTATGGCTACACCTTC. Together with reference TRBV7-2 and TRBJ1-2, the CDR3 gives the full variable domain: GAGVSQSPSNKVTEKGKDVELRCDPISGHTALYWYRQSLGQGLEFLIYFQGNSAPDKSGLPSDRFSAERTGGSVSTLTIQRTQQEDSAVYLCASSLARGRDYGYTFGSGTRLTVV.

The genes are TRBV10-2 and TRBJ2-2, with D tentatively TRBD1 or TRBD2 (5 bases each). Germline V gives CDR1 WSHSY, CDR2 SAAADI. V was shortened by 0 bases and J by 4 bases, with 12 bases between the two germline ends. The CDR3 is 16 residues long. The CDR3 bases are TGCGCCAGCAGTGAGTCGCGTGGGGGAATCACCGGGGAGCTGTTTTTT. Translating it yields CASSESRGGITGELFF.

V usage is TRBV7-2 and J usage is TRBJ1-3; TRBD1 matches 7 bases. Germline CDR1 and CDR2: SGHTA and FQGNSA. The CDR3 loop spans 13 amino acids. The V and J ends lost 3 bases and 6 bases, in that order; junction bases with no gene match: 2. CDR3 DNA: TGTGCCAGCAGCTTGACAGGGTTAAACACCATATATTTT. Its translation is CASSLTGLNTIYF.

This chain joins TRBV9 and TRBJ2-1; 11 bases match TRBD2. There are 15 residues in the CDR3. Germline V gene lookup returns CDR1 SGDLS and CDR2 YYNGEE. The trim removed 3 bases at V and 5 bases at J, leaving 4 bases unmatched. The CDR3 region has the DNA TGTGCCAGCAGCGGTAGCGGGGGGGCGAACAATGAGCAGTTCTTC. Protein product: CASSGSGGANNEQFF.

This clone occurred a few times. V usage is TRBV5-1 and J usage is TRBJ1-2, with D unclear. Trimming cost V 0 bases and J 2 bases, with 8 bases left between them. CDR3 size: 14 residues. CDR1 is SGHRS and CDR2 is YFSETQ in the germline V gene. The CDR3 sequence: CASSLVAGNYGYTF. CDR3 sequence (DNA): TGCGCCAGCAGCTTGGTCGCGGGCAACTATGGCTACACCTTC. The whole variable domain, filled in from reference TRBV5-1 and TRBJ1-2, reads KAGVTQTPRYLIKTRGQQVTLSCSPISGHRSVSWYQQTPGQGLQFLFEYFSETQRNKGNFPGRFSGRQFSNSRSEMNVSTLELGDSALYLCASSLVAGNYGYTFGSGTRLTVV.

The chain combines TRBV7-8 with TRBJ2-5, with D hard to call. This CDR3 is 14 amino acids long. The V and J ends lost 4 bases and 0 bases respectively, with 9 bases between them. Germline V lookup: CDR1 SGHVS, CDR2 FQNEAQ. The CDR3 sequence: CASSSGPNQETQYF. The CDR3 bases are TGTGCCAGCAGCTCCGGACCGAACCAAGAGACCCAGTACTTC.

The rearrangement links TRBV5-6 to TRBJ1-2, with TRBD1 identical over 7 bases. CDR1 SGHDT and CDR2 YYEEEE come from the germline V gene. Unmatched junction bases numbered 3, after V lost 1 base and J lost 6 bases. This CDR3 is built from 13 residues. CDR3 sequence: CASSLPGGHGYTF. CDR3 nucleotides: TGTGCCAGCAGCTTGCCAGGGGGTCATGGCTACACCTTC.

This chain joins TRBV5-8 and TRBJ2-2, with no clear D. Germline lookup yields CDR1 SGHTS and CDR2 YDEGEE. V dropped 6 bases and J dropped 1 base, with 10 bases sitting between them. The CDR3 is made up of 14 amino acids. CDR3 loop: CASNLRRNTGELFF. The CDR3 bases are TGTGCCAGCAACCTGAGGCGGAACACCGGGGAGCTGTTTTTT.

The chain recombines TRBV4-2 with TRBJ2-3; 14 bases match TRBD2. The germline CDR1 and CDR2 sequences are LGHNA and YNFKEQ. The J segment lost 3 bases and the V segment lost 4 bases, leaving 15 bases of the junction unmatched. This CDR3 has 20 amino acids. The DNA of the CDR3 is TGTGCCAGCAGCCCCGGACTAGCGGGGGGAACACAACGGAGTACAGATACGCAGTATTTT. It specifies CASSPGLAGGTQRSTDTQYF.

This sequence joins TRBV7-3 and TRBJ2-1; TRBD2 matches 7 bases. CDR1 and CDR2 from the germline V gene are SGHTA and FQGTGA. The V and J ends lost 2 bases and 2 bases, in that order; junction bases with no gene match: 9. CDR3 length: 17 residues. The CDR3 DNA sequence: TGTGCCAGCAGCTTAGATCCACCGGGGGGAACCTACAATGAGCAGTTCTTC. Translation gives CASSLDPPGGTYNEQFF.

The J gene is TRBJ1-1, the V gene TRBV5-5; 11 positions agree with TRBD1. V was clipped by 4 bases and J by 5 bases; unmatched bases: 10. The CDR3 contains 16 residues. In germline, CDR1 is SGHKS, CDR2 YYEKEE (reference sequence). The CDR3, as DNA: TGTGCCAGCAGCACAGGGGGGACAGGGGGAGGAACTGAAGCTTTCTTT. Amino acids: CASSTGGTGGGTEAFF.

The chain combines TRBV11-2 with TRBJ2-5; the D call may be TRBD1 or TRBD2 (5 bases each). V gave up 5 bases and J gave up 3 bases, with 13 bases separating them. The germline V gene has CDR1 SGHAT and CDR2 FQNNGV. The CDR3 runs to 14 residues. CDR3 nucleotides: TGTGCCAGCAGCCGGATGCGAGGGGAAGAGACCCAGTACTTC. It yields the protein CASSRMRGEETQYF.

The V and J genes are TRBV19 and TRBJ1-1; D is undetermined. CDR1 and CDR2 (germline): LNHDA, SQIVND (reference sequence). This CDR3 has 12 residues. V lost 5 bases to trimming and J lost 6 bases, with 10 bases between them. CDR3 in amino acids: CASSGLGAEAFF. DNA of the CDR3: TGTGCCAGTAGTGGTTTGGGCGCTGAAGCTTTCTTT. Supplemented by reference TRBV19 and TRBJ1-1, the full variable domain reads DGGITQSPKYLFRKEGQNVTLSCEQNLNHDAMYWYRQDPGQGLRLIYYSQIVNDFQKGDIAEGYSVSREKKESFPLTVTSAQKNPTAFYLCASSGLGAEAFFGQGTRLTVV.

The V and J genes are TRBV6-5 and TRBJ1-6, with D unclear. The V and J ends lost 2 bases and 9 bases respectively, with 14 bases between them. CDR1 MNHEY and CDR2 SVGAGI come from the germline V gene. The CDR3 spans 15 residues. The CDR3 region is CASSYGATPSSPLHF. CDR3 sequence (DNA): TGTGCCAGCAGTTACGGAGCGACGCCTTCTTCACCCCTCCACTTT.

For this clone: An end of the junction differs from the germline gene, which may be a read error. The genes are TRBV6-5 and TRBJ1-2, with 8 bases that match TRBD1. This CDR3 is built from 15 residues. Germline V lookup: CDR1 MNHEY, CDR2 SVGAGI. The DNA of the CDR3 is TGTGCCAACAGTCCGCTATCAGGGGGCGGGTATGGCTACACCTTC. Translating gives CANSPLSGGGYGYTF.

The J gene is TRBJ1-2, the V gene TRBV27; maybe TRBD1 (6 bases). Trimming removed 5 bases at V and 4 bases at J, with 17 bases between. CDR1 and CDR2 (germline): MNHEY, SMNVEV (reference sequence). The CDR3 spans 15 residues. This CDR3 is CASSMDSAFIYGYTF. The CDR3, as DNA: TGTGCCAGCAGTATGGACAGTGCCTTTATCTATGGCTACACCTTC.

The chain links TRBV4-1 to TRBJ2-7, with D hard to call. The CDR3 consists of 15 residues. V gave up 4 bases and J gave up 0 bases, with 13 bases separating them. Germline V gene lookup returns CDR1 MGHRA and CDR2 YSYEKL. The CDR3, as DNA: TGCGCCAGCAGCCCCCAAGACCGGAGCTCCTACGAGCAGTACTTC. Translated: CASSPQDRSSYEQYF.

CDR3 in DNA: TGTGCCTGGAGCGACTCCATCCGGGGTTATTACTTC. This translates into CAWSDSIRGYYF. The genes are TRBV30 and TRBJ2-7; a weak D match, TRBD2 (5 bases). This CDR3 is 12 amino acids long. Trimming took 3 bases from V and 13 from J, leaving 19 bases between them. CDR1 is GTSNPN, CDR2 SVGIG, per germline (reference sequence).

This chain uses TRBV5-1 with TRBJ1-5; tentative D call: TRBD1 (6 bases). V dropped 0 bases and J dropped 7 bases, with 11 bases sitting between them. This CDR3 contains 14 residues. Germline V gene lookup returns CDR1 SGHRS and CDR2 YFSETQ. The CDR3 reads CASSLGQDGQPQHF. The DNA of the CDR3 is TGCGCCAGCAGCTTGGGACAGGATGGGCAGCCCCAGCATTTT.

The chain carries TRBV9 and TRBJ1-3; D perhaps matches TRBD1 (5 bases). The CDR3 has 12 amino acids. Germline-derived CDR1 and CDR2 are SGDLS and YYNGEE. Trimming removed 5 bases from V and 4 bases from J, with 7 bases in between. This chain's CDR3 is CASRGVGNTIYF. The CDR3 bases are TGTGCCAGCAGGGGGGTGGGAAACACCATATATTTT.